Listed here is a single TCR beta chain. Its cognate antigen has yet to be identified. Base qualities are missing; no much larger clone stands one base away. The germline V gene provides CDR1 MDHEN and CDR2 SYDVKM. Spanning cysteine to phenylalanine, the CDR3 consists of 15 amino acids. The only DNA kept is the CDR3, 45 bases in frame from the first base. After removal of 5 bases from V and 3 bases from J, the junction retains 6 bases not matched to a gene. This record belongs to a study of T cells in Graves' hyperthyroidism and ophthalmopathy (dated by TCRdb to about 2019). With respect to the entire study: Peripheral blood samples were taken at the time of initial diagnosis, prior to any treatment. TCR V-J signatures able to tell the groups apart were searched for in a discovery cohort of 90 to 100 patients, of whom 40 to 45 had Graves' ophthalmopathy and 55 to 60 had stable Graves' hyperthyroidism. An independent validation cohort of around 19 hyperthyroidism patients and approximately 16 patients who later progressed to ophthalmopathy tested prospective prediction of ophthalmopathy. For training and testing, the 110 or so patients in the discovery cohort were randomly divided in a 7:3 ratio. In about 6 Graves' hyperthyroidism patients, the study also compared T-cell repertoires from thyroid tissue with T-cell repertoires from blood. After blood sampling, hyperthyroidism patients were treated with methimazole at a starting dose of 30 mg daily, and ophthalmopathy patients were treated with high-dose intravenous methylprednisolone. According to the paper, TCR Vbeta CDR3 sequencing was carried out on about 140 peripheral blood samples, which came from fewer than 50 ophthalmopathy, 75 or so hyperthyroidism and roughly 17 progressor patients.

TCR beta CDR3 regions were amplified from RNA transcripts. The TCR CDR3 was subjected to a first round of RT-PCR using the HTBI primer set and the Qiagen OneStep RT-PCR kit. Libraries were constructed in a second round of multiplex PCR, after which size selection and purification were performed. Libraries were sequenced paired-end with 100 bp reads on an Illumina HiSeq2000. On the study's bioinformatics: Raw data were processed with SOAPnuke, discarding reads with adapters, uncalled bases, mean Phred below 15, or no exact constant-primer or identifier match. High-quality paired reads were merged with COPE v1.2.5, and unique nucleotide sequences were defined as clonotypes. Clonotypes were aligned to IMGT TRBV, TRBD and TRBJ reference segments using MiTCR v1.1. The analysis was restricted to V-J combinations with a frequency above 0.0001, which together covered 98% to 99.2% of the repertoires. A TCS score was defined as the ratio of F50 (clonal expansion) to E x V (chaos), with BLOSUM62-based TCRdist applied between CDR3 peptides within each V-J. Welch's t-statistics and random forest reduced 500 to 550 V-J features to 10 to 15, which were used in a naive Bayes classifier (R e1071). TCRdb reprocessing: public reads trimmed at Q25 with fastp, clones called with MiXCR, in-frame beta chains kept. Here each entry gathers all rows of one CDR3 protein and keeps the most common genes and DNA. The V and J calls shown here were made by TCRdb, not taken from the authors' results. The sample profile shows hundreds of thousands of distinct CDR3 sequences; around a quarter of them were found once. Around 10% of the sample rests with the top ten.

The research as a whole found: Sample size was not statistically predetermined, and blinding of investigators to group allocation was not performed. A model built on a 13 V-J signature distinguished ophthalmopathy from stable hyperthyroidism, reaching about 89% sensitivity and under 84% specificity in cross-validation and 80%/75% in testing. In validation, the model predicted progression to ophthalmopathy with approximately 69% sensitivity and roughly 72% specificity, a median of 6.5 months before onset. Most expanded thyroid clonotypes (frequency above 0.001) were also detected in blood, suggesting blood repertoires may reflect thyroid immune responses.

Ophthalmopathy patients had moderately to severely active disease, with a Clinical Activity Score of 3 or more, a NOSPECS grade of 4 or more, and a disease duration of less than 3 months. Exclusion was applied to patients with uncontrolled infections, other autoimmune diseases, pregnancy or lactation. Diagnoses were based on clinical symptoms, serum thyroxine and TRAb, thyroid ultrasound and orbital computed tomography. PBMCs were isolated from approximately 10 ml of fresh peripheral blood by Ficoll-Paque density gradient centrifugation. Trizol reagent was used to extract total RNA, and RNA quality was then checked on an Agilent 2100 Bioanalyzer.

The receptor comes from a woman aged 30 to 39 with Graves' ophthalmopathy. The source material was blood. This chain joins TRBV28 to TRBJ2-7; 11 central nucleotides agree with TRBD1. The nucleotide sequence reads TGTGCCAGCAGTCCGGACAGGGGGCCTGACTACGAGCAGTACTTC. This sequence encodes CASSPDRGPDYEQYF.